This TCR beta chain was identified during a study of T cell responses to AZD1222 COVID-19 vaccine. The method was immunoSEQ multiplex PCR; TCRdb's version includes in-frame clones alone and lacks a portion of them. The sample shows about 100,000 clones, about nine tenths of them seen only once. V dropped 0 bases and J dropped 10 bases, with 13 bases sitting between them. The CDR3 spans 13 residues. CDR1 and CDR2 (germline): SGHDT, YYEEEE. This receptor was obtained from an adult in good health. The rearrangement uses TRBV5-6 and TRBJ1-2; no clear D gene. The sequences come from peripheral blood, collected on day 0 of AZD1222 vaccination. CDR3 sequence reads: CASSLAATLDYTF. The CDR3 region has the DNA TGTGCCAGCAGCTTGGCAGCGACCTTAGACTACACCTTC.